Following are 7 T cell receptor beta chains from one sample sequenced in a study of shared clonotypes between healthy human individuals. Sequencing was performed with immunoSEQ multiplex PCR; in TCRdb, only in-frame clones are kept and a portion is missing. The data show 1,500,000 or so clones, less than 99% seen once. What was sequenced was naive CD4+ T cells sorted from blood. This sample's subset: CD45RA+ positively selected. The source of these receptors is a man aged 25 to 45 in good health.

A single count supports this clone. The rearrangement uses TRBV6-5 and TRBJ2-7; TRBD1 matches at 7 bases. Per germline, CDR1 MNHEY and CDR2 SVGAGI. Trimming took 6 bases from V and 2 from J; bases not matched to a gene: 10. The CDR3 consists of 15 residues. CDR3 coding DNA: TGTGCCAGCAGGACTTCAACAGGGGCAGCCTACGAGCAGTACTTC. It is translated as CASRTSTGAAYEQYF.

The chain uses TRBV11-1 and TRBJ2-7; D uncertain. This CDR3 is built from 11 residues. Per the germline V gene, CDR1 is SGHAT and CDR2 is FQDESV (reference sequence). The germline V and J ends were trimmed by 2 bases and 5 bases, with 4 bases remaining between them. CDR3 bases: TGTGCCAGCAGCTTATACCACGAGCAGTACTTC. This gives the protein CASSLYHEQYF.

This chain uses TRBV27 with TRBJ1-2; 7 bases align to TRBD1. This CDR3 has 14 residues. Germline V gene sequence: CDR1 MNHEY, CDR2 SMNVEV (reference sequence). The J segment lost 10 bases and the V segment lost 4 bases, leaving 12 bases of the junction unmatched. Written as DNA, the CDR3 is TGTGCCAGCAGTTGGGGCGGGACAGCTAATGACTACACCTTC. This translates into CASSWGGTANDYTF.

This chain uses TRBV4-1 with TRBJ1-4; no definite D call. CDR3 length: 15 amino acids. V was shortened by 0 bases and J by 5 bases, with 10 bases between the two germline ends. The germline V gene has CDR1 MGHRA and CDR2 YSYEKL. Here the CDR3 reads CASSQEGSLNEKLFF. The CDR3 nucleotides are TGCGCCAGCAGCCAAGAGGGCAGCCTAAATGAAAAACTGTTTTTT.

This chain connects TRBV29-1 to TRBJ2-5; D might be TRBD2 (6 bases). Trimming took off 5 bases at V and 5 bases at J, with 18 bases between the two ends. The CDR3 totals 14 residues. Germline V lookup: CDR1 SQVTM, CDR2 ANQGSEA. The chain's CDR3 is CSVRGTERSETQYF. The CDR3 coding sequence is TGCAGCGTTCGCGGGACCGAGAGGTCCGAGACCCAGTACTTC.

This clone showed up just once. The rearrangement uses TRBV15 and TRBJ2-5; no clear D. Trimming removed 5 bases at V and 4 bases at J, with 8 bases between. The CDR3 is made up of 12 amino acids. Germline-derived CDR1 and CDR2 are LNHNV and YYDKDF (reference sequence). The CDR3 sequence is CATSFGPETQYF. The CDR3 DNA reads as TGTGCCACCAGCTTCGGGCCAGAGACCCAGTACTTC.

The DNA of the CDR3 is TGTGCCAGCCTTAGCGGGAGCATCGCCGGGGAGCTGTTTTTT. Translated, it gives CASLSGSIAGELFF. The chain employs TRBV19 and TRBJ2-2, with 9 bases identical to TRBD2. The CDR3 is made up of 14 amino acids. Trimming removed 9 bases from V and 6 bases from J; junction bases left unmatched: 8. The V gene's germline CDR1 is LNHDA and CDR2 SQIVND (reference sequence).